What follows are 27 T cell receptor beta chains derived from one specimen sequenced in a study of cytomegalovirus exposure and HLA in healthy donors. PCR was performed using 60 Vbeta and 13 Jbeta primers. Sequencing was performed with immunoSEQ multiplex PCR; in TCRdb, only in-frame clones are kept and a portion is missing. The sample carries approximately 93,000 clones, 78% recorded once. The sequencing input was PBMCs. Every receptor here comes from a woman aged 40 to 50 in good health and CMV-seronegative.

This clone showed up many times. The CDR3 protein is CASSVGQGPNQPQHF. The CDR3 nucleotides are TGTGCCAGCAGTGTGGGACAGGGTCCCAATCAGCCCCAGCATTTT. The chain recombines TRBV27 with TRBJ1-5; 9 positions agree with TRBD1. This CDR3 is built from 15 residues. CDR1 MNHEY and CDR2 SMNVEV come from the germline V gene (reference sequence). V shed 5 bases and J 3 bases; nucleotides not matched to a gene: 5.

This chain joins TRBV10-2 and TRBJ1-5; 9 bases align to TRBD1. V gave up 10 bases and J gave up 0 bases; unmatched junction bases: 4. In germline, CDR1 is WSHSY, CDR2 SAAADI. The CDR3 has 14 residues. The CDR3 sequence: CATGTGHSNQPQHF. CDR3 DNA: TGCGCCACCGGGACAGGGCATAGCAATCAGCCCCAGCATTTT.

V is TRBV9 and J is TRBJ2-1, with 11 bases fitting TRBD2. Germline V CDR1 and CDR2: SGDLS, YYNGEE. Losses at the gene ends were 0 bases for V and 8 bases for J; bases not matched to a gene: 10. The CDR3 spans 17 residues. CDR3 in amino acids: CASSVVAGGPANYEQFF. DNA of the CDR3: TGTGCCAGCAGCGTAGTAGCGGGAGGGCCGGCAAACTATGAGCAGTTCTTC.

This clone has more than one count but fewer than ten. The chain couples TRBV4-3 to TRBJ2-7; the match to TRBD1 covers 7 bases. Trimming removed 1 base from V and 6 bases from J; junction bases left unmatched: 12. The CDR3 spans 16 residues. CDR1 is LGHNA, CDR2 YSLEER, per germline. The CDR3 reads CASSQGLTGPEGEQYF. For the CDR3, the DNA is TGCGCCAGCAGCCAAGGACTGACAGGGCCTGAGGGCGAGCAGTACTTC.

As regards this clone: The same CDR3 arises from other DNA sequences in this sample as well. V gene TRBV6-1 combines with J gene TRBJ1-2; D gene ambiguous. The CDR3 loop spans 13 amino acids. The germline CDR1 and CDR2 sequences are MNHNS and SASEGT. V shed 1 base and J shed 4 bases, with 7 bases lying between them. Here the CDR3 reads CASSEGRVYGYTF. CDR3 sequence (DNA): TGTGCCAGCAGTGAAGGACGGGTCTATGGCTACACCTTC.

The CDR3 sequence is CASSFRTSGRVNTGELFF. CDR3 DNA sequence: TGTGCCAGTAGTTTCCGGACTAGCGGGAGGGTTAACACCGGGGAGCTGTTTTTT. This chain joins TRBV19 and TRBJ2-2; 15 bases map to TRBD2. The CDR3 consists of 18 residues. Germline CDR1 reads LNHDA; CDR2 reads SQIVND (reference sequence). With V trimmed by 5 bases and J by 2 bases, 6 bases remained unmatched.

This clone showed up just once. The J gene is TRBJ1-2, the V gene TRBV28; D gene unclear. This CDR3 spans 13 amino acids. The V end lost 8 bases, the J end lost 0 bases, and 10 bases lay between the germline ends. Germline assignment: CDR1 MDHEN and CDR2 SYDVKM. The CDR3, as DNA: TGTGCCAGCGAGTTGACAACTAACTATGGCTACACCTTC. Its translation: CASELTTNYGYTF.

This chain connects TRBV2 to TRBJ2-3; 8 bases match TRBD1. The CDR3 runs 15 residues. V shed 7 bases and J 5 bases; nucleotides not matched to a gene: 11. The V gene's germline CDR1 is SNHLY and CDR2 FYNNEI. The CDR3 spells CASTSDRVRGDTQYF. The CDR3 DNA follows: TGTGCCAGCACCTCGGACAGGGTGAGAGGAGATACGCAGTATTTT.

This chain uses TRBV2 with TRBJ2-1, with 11 bases identical to TRBD2. Germline assignment: CDR1 SNHLY and CDR2 FYNNEI. The J segment lost 0 bases and the V segment lost 6 bases, leaving 16 bases of the junction unmatched. The CDR3 is made up of 20 amino acids. CDR3 amino acids: CASRGAGGTSGTLSYNEQFF. CDR3 in DNA: TGTGCCAGCAGAGGGGCCGGGGGGACTAGCGGCACCCTCTCCTACAATGAGCAGTTCTTC.

V and J are TRBV18 and TRBJ1-2, with 8 bases identical to TRBD1. CDR1 and CDR2 (germline): KGHSH, LQKENI. The CDR3 has 12 residues. With V trimmed by 5 bases and J by 7 bases, 3 bases remained unmatched. The DNA for the CDR3 is TGTGCCAGCTCATTGGACAGGGCTGGCTACACCTTC. Its translation: CASSLDRAGYTF.

This clone was counted only a few times. The rearrangement joins TRBV2 to TRBJ1-1, with 9 nucleotides matching TRBD1. V was pared by 4 bases and J by 2 bases, with 2 bases of the junction left unmatched. This CDR3 region has 14 residues. Per germline, CDR1 SNHLY and CDR2 FYNNEI. The CDR3 spells CASSADRGNTEAFF. The CDR3 DNA sequence: TGTGCCAGCAGTGCGGACAGGGGAAACACTGAAGCTTTCTTT.

A few counts support this clone. The chain combines TRBV6-1 with TRBJ2-7, with 11 bases lining up with TRBD1. V lost 4 bases and J lost 6; bases outside the gene matches: 5. CDR3 length: 14 residues. Germline values: CDR1 MNHNS, CDR2 SASEGT. The CDR3 region is CASSAPGQGGEQYF. The CDR3 region has the DNA TGTGCCAGCAGTGCCCCGGGACAGGGGGGCGAGCAGTACTTC.

This chain links TRBV12-1 with TRBJ1-1; TRBD1 is the table's D call, not checked against the DNA. TRBV12-1 is a pseudogene. CDR3 length: 16 amino acids. The DNA of the CDR3 is TGTGCCAGCAGCTTTGATTCCAGGGGCCAGAACACTGAAGCTTTCTTT. Protein sequence: CASSFDSRGQNTEAFF.

The chain combines TRBV7-9 with TRBJ1-3; maybe TRBD1 (5 bases). Germline values: CDR1 SEHNR, CDR2 FQNEAQ (reference sequence). This CDR3 region has 15 residues. V lost 1 base to trimming and J lost 0 bases, with 7 bases between them. CDR3 nucleotides: TGTGCCAGCAGCTTAGAAGGGGCCTCTGGAAACACCATATATTTT. The encoded protein is CASSLEGASGNTIYF.

In this sample, this clone turned up a few times. The chain has TRBV28 and TRBJ2-6; 7 nucleotides agree with TRBD1. CDR1 and CDR2 (germline): MDHEN, SYDVKM. The V gene end was trimmed by 4 bases and the J gene end by 3 bases; junction bases not matched to a gene: 6. This CDR3 comprises 16 residues. The CDR3 DNA reads as TGTGCCAGCAGTTCCGGACAGGCCGTTGGGGCCAACGTCCTGACTTTC. It translates to CASSSGQAVGANVLTF. The whole variable domain, remainder taken from reference TRBV28 and TRBJ2-6, is DVKVTQSSRYLVKRTGEKVFLECVQDMDHENMFWYRQDPGLGLRLIYFSYDVKMKEKGDIPEGYSVSREKKERFSLILESASTNQTSMYLCASSSGQAVGANVLTFGAGSRLTVL.

The rearrangement links TRBV27 to TRBJ1-2, with 8 bases that match TRBD1. The CDR3 is made up of 14 amino acids. The germline V gene has CDR1 MNHEY and CDR2 SMNVEV (reference sequence). V shed 5 bases, J shed 7 bases, and the junction held 9 bases outside the gene matches. This CDR3 is CASSLRTGSSGYTF. The CDR3 bases are TGTGCCAGCAGTCTACGGACAGGGTCCAGTGGCTACACCTTC.

The rearrangement joins TRBV6-1 to TRBJ1-2; maybe TRBD1 (5 bases). Germline V CDR1 and CDR2: MNHNS, SASEGT. V was shortened by 4 bases and J by 3 bases, with 30 bases between the two germline ends. The CDR3 length is 20 residues. CDR3 nucleotide sequence: TGTGCCAGCAGTGTGTTTTTCTGGGGGGACCCACGGAAAGGTGACTATGGCTACACCTTC. It yields the protein CASSVFFWGDPRKGDYGYTF.

This chain joins TRBV29-1 and TRBJ2-7; possible D gene TRBD2, 5 bases. Germline-derived CDR1 and CDR2 are SQVTM and ANQGSEA. This CDR3 is built from 11 residues. V shed 6 bases and J shed 9 bases, with 15 bases lying between them. In DNA, the CDR3 is TGCAGCGTCAGGACCGACCGGGGGCAGTACTTC. This translates into CSVRTDRGQYF.

The gene calls are TRBV27 and TRBJ2-7; D remains ambiguous. This CDR3 region has 14 residues. The ends were cut back, 3 bases at V and 0 bases at J, with 9 bases in the middle. Germline V lookup: CDR1 MNHEY, CDR2 SMNVEV (reference sequence). The CDR3, as DNA: TGTGCCAGCAGTTTTTCCAGACACTCCTACGAGCAGTACTTC. It yields the protein CASSFSRHSYEQYF.

This clone was seen a single time. This chain links TRBV19 with TRBJ2-7; maybe TRBD1 (5 bases). The length of the CDR3 is 14 residues. V shed 8 bases and J shed 6 bases, with 20 bases lying between them. Per germline, CDR1 LNHDA and CDR2 SQIVND (reference sequence). The CDR3 bases are TGTGCCAGTCGACTTCAGGGAACCGTCTCCGAGCAGTACTTC. It translates to CASRLQGTVSEQYF.

The chain employs TRBV12-2 and TRBJ2-1; the listed D gene, TRBD2, was not tested against the DNA. TRBV12-2 is a pseudogene locus. This CDR3 is built from 15 residues. For the CDR3, the DNA is TGTGCAAGTCGCTTATTCCGGGGGGCGCAGGGTGAGCAGTTCTTC. Translation: CASRLFRGAQGEQFF.

The chain uses TRBV9 and TRBJ1-1, with D possibly matching TRBD1 (5 bases). Germline assignment: CDR1 SGDLS and CDR2 YYNGEE. CDR3 size: 15 residues. V was shortened by 2 bases and J by 5 bases, with 16 bases between the two germline ends. The CDR3 loop is CASSVMGGGSTEAFF. DNA for the CDR3: TGTGCCAGCAGCGTGATGGGGGGAGGAAGTACTGAAGCTTTCTTT.

This clone was detected a few times. V usage is TRBV5-1 and J usage is TRBJ2-4, with TRBD2 identical over 11 bases. CDR1 is SGHRS and CDR2 is YFSETQ in the germline V gene. V gave up 0 bases and J gave up 1 base; unmatched junction bases: 15. The CDR3 sequence is 21 residues long. CDR3 nucleotides: TGCGCCAGCAGCTTGGACCGAGGATGGCGTAGCGGGAGGGGCGCCAAAAACATTCAGTACTTC. This codes for CASSLDRGWRSGRGAKNIQYF. Based on the CDR3 plus reference TRBV5-1 and TRBJ2-4, the full variable domain is KAGVTQTPRYLIKTRGQQVTLSCSPISGHRSVSWYQQTPGQGLQFLFEYFSETQRNKGNFPGRFSGRQFSNSRSEMNVSTLELGDSALYLCASSLDRGWRSGRGAKNIQYFGAGTRLSVL.

The rearrangement links TRBV11-2 to TRBJ2-1; 7 bases line up with TRBD1. After removal of 5 bases from V and 4 bases from J, the junction contained 11 bases not matched to a gene. CDR1 and CDR2 from the germline V gene are SGHAT and FQNNGV. The CDR3 runs 16 residues. The CDR3: CASSAFPGQSYNEQFF. The CDR3 bases are TGTGCCAGCAGCGCATTCCCGGGACAGAGTTACAATGAGCAGTTCTTC.

The rearrangement joins TRBV19 to TRBJ1-5, with 8 bases matching TRBD1. The CDR3 has 14 residues. The ends lost 11 bases at V and 7 bases at J; junction bases unmatched: 13. The germline CDR1 and CDR2 sequences are LNHDA and SQIVND (reference sequence). CDR3 nucleotides: TGTGCCTCCAAATGGGGGGACAGGCAACAGCCCCAGCATTTT. This sequence encodes CASKWGDRQQPQHF.

The rearrangement joins TRBV29-1 to TRBJ2-1, with 11 nucleotides matching TRBD1. The germline V gene has CDR1 SQVTM and CDR2 ANQGSEA. This CDR3 is built from 16 residues. The J segment lost 10 bases and the V segment lost 4 bases, leaving 15 bases of the junction unmatched. The CDR3 region has the DNA TGCAGCGTTGTGGGGGGGAGGGACAGGGGGTCTGACGAGCAGTTCTTC. As protein: CSVVGGRDRGSDEQFF.

The V and J genes are TRBV11-2 and TRBJ1-4; perhaps TRBD1 as D (5 bases). CDR3 length equals 16 residues. Trimming cost V 3 bases and J 3 bases, with 14 bases left between them. CDR1 is SGHAT, CDR2 FQNNGV, per germline. The DNA for the CDR3 is TGTGCCAGCAGCTTCCCATCGGGGGGGGCTAATGAAAAACTGTTTTTT. Translating gives CASSFPSGGANEKLFF.